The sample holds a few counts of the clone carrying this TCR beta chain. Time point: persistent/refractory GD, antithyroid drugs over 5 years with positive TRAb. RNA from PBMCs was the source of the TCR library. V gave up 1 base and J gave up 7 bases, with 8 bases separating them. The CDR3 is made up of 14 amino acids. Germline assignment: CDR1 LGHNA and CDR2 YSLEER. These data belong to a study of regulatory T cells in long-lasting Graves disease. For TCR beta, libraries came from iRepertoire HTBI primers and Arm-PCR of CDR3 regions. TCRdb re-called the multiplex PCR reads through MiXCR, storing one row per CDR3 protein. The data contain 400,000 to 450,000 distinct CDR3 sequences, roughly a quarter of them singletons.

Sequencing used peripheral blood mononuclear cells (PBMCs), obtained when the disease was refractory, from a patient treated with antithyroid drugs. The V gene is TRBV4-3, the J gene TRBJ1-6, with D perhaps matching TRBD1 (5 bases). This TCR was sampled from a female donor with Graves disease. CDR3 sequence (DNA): TGCGCCAGCAGCCAAGTGACAGACAATTCACCCCTCCACTTT. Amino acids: CASSQVTDNSPLHF.